These 4 T cell receptor beta chains share one sample of origin, sequenced in a study of PD-1 blockade in classical Hodgkin lymphoma. TCRdb keeps only in-frame clones here, not all; method: immunoSEQ multiplex PCR. The sample has 20,000 to 25,000 clones, 90% to 95% seen once; the top ten hold about 5%. Specified time point: newly diagnosed, previously untreated cHL patient sample. Input material: peripheral blood mononuclear cells (PBMCs). The receptors were sampled from a human donor with classical Hodgkin lymphoma.

This clone was observed once. The genes are TRBV25-1 and TRBJ2-1, with a possible D match to TRBD1 (6 bases). This CDR3 is 18 amino acids long. Trimming left V 3 bases short and J 0 bases short, with 18 bases between. Germline values: CDR1 MGHDK, CDR2 SYGVNS. CDR3 protein: CASSEAPGAPNSYNEQFF. As DNA, the CDR3 is TGTGCCAGCAGTGAGGCTCCAGGGGCTCCGAACTCCTACAATGAGCAGTTCTTC.

This chain links TRBV25-1 with TRBJ2-7; no definite D call. The CDR3 totals 10 residues. V lost 4 bases to trimming and J lost 6 bases, with 4 bases between them. Germline V lookup: CDR1 MGHDK, CDR2 SYGVNS. CDR3 sequence reads: CASSAGEQYF. The CDR3 region has the DNA TGTGCCAGCAGTGCGGGCGAGCAGTACTTC.

This clone was recorded a few times. This chain connects TRBV18 to TRBJ2-7; D remains unclear. Germline values: CDR1 KGHSH, CDR2 LQKENI. The CDR3 totals 13 residues. The V and J ends lost 1 base and 3 bases respectively, with 7 bases between them. The DNA of the CDR3 is TGTGCCAGCTCACCACAATCAAACTACGAGCAGTACTTC. Translating it yields CASSPQSNYEQYF.

V is TRBV28 and J is TRBJ2-3; D uncertain. The germline CDR1 and CDR2 sequences are MDHEN and SYDVKM. The CDR3 extends over 15 amino acids. Deletions cut 6 bases from V and 0 bases from J, with 13 bases between. CDR3 in amino acids: CASRQRLGSTDTQYF. CDR3 in DNA: TGTGCCAGCAGACAGAGGTTAGGTAGCACAGATACGCAGTATTTT.